One sample yielded the 5 T cell receptor beta chains listed below, sequenced in a study of identical twins. MiXCR, applied by TCRdb to the 5' RACE reads, yields one record per CDR3 protein. The repertoire has about 890,000 distinct CDR3 sequences, 9% to 15% of them found once; the top ten carry around 1.5%. The data also belong to a second study, concerning yellow fever vaccine responses in identical twins.

The sequenced sample was PBMCs. These receptors were taken from a woman aged 18 to 35 in good health.

There are a few counts of this clonotype. The V gene is TRBV5-1, the J gene TRBJ1-1; 11 bases fit TRBD1. The CDR3 covers 16 residues. Germline values: CDR1 SGHRS, CDR2 YFSETQ. The V and J ends lost 0 bases and 1 base, in that order; junction bases with no gene match: 2. The CDR3 sequence is CASSLGGTGGNTEAFF. CDR3 DNA sequence: TGCGCCAGCAGCTTGGGGGGGACAGGGGGGAACACTGAAGCTTTCTTT. The full variable domain, rest sourced from reference TRBV5-1 and TRBJ1-1, is KAGVTQTPRYLIKTRGQQVTLSCSPISGHRSVSWYQQTPGQGLQFLFEYFSETQRNKGNFPGRFSGRQFSNSRSEMNVSTLELGDSALYLCASSLGGTGGNTEAFFGQGTRLTVV.

This clonotype was observed many times. The rearrangement uses TRBV20-1 and TRBJ2-5; 12 bases are a match to TRBD2. CDR1 and CDR2 (germline): DFQATT, SNEGSKA (reference sequence). The CDR3 runs to 14 residues. Trimming at V came to 3 bases and at J to 5 bases, leaving 4 bases not matched to a gene. This chain's CDR3 is CSARLAGGRETQYF. The CDR3 bases are TGCAGTGCTAGGCTAGCGGGAGGGCGGGAGACCCAGTACTTC.

The chain has TRBV7-6 and TRBJ2-1; D is possibly TRBD1 (6 bases). Germline lookup yields CDR1 SGHVS and CDR2 FNYEAQ. The CDR3 sequence is 17 residues long. V lost 3 bases, J lost 2 bases, and 17 bases lay in between. CDR3 DNA: TGTGCCAGCAGCTTCAGCCCCCGACAGGCTACCTACAATGAGCAGTTCTTC. This translates into CASSFSPRQATYNEQFF.

In its sample, this clonotype was seen many times. The gene calls are TRBV29-1 and TRBJ1-6; D call uncertain. Trimming pared 6 bases from V and 6 bases from J, leaving 12 bases between. The CDR3 is 13 residues long. CDR1 SQVTM and CDR2 ANQGSEA come from the germline V gene. The CDR3 is CSVQATANSPLHF. CDR3 sequence (DNA): TGCAGCGTCCAGGCAACAGCTAATTCACCCCTCCACTTT.

This clonotype was counted many times. The chain has TRBV4-1 and TRBJ1-2; possible D gene TRBD1, 5 bases. Trimming pared 1 base from V and 0 bases from J, leaving 12 bases between. The length of the CDR3 is 16 residues. CDR1 and CDR2 (germline): MGHRA, YSYEKL. The DNA for the CDR3 is TGCGCCAGCAGCCAAGTCGTGGGGCCTACTAACTATGGCTACACCTTC. Protein: CASSQVVGPTNYGYTF.